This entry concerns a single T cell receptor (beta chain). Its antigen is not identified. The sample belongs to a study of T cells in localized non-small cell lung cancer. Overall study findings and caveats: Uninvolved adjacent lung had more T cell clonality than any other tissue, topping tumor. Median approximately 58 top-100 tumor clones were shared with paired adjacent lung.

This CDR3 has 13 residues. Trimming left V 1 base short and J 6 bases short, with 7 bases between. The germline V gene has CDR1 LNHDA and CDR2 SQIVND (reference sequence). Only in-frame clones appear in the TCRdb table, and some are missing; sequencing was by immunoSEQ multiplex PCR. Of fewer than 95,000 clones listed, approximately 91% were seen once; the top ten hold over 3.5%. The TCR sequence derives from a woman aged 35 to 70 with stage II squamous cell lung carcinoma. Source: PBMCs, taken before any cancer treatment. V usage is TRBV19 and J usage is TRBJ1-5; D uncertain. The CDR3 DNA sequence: TGTGCCAGTAGTATAGGGGTACTTCAGCCCCAGCATTTT. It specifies CASSIGVLQPQHF.